This is a list of T cell receptor beta chains from one sample in a study of cytomegalovirus exposure and HLA in healthy donors. The method was immunoSEQ multiplex PCR; TCRdb's version includes in-frame clones alone and lacks a portion of them. Among about 94,000 clones listed, 70% to 85% were seen once. Sequencing was done on a sample of PBMCs. The receptors shown here come from a young man in good health and CMV-seropositive. CDR3s leave out the opening cysteine and the closing phenylalanine or tryptophan. Part of the rows lack a size; the others show once, few, many or a class for expanded clones.

V: TRBV7-9
size: .
J: TRBJ2-3
CDR3: ASSPGTSGLQGDTQY

V: TRBV5-1
size: few
J: TRBJ1-1
CDR3: ASSFGQDWFTEAF

V: TRBV27
size: once
J: TRBJ1-1
CDR3: ASSLSRHTEAF

V: TRBV6-1
size: once
J: TRBJ1-5
CDR3: ASSPVGSNQPQH

V: TRBV9
size: .
J: TRBJ2-3
CDR3: ASSTVGASTDTQY

V: TRBV4-1
size: .
J: TRBJ1-5
CDR3: ASSQGQGSNQPQH

V: TRBV29-1
size: .
J: TRBJ2-4
CDR3: SVWTVQAKNIQY

V: TRBV6-6
size: once
J: TRBJ2-5
CDR3: ASRGGETQY

V: TRBV14
size: .
J: TRBJ2-2
CDR3: ASSQDLQGTGELF

V: TRBV27
size: once
J: TRBJ1-2
CDR3: ASSQSGTGAYGYT

V: TRBV15
size: .
J: TRBJ2-3
CDR3: ATSRSGGTDTQY

V: TRBV27
size: once
J: TRBJ1-5
CDR3: ASSLSARGGNQPQH

V: TRBV7-2
size: .
J: TRBJ2-1
CDR3: ASSRPGLGNNEQF

V: TRBV2
size: .
J: TRBJ2-7
CDR3: ARGQGGSEQY

V: TRBV6-6
size: .
J: TRBJ2-7
CDR3: ASSSVYEQY

V: TRBV7-8
size: .
J: TRBJ2-7
CDR3: ASSMPLTGGPGEQY

V: TRBV28
size: .
J: TRBJ1-2
CDR3: ASTGGSRDYGYT

V: TRBV6-5
size: once
J: TRBJ1-1
CDR3: ASSSEGQKNTEAF

V: TRBV6-5
size: .
J: TRBJ1-5
CDR3: ASSYDRNQPQH

V: TRBV15
size: few
J: TRBJ2-7
CDR3: ATRKRTSGSYEQY

V: TRBV7-3
size: .
J: TRBJ1-1
CDR3: ASSLRGDTEAF

V: TRBV4-1
size: .
J: TRBJ2-1
CDR3: ASSPTSAGVGMNEQF

V: TRBV5-1
size: .
J: TRBJ2-7
CDR3: ASSSGLAGYEQY

V: TRBV7-6
size: few
J: TRBJ2-7
CDR3: ASSLEVAGGIYEQY

V: TRBV19
size: .
J: TRBJ2-5
CDR3: ASSIEGAGETQY

V: TRBV19
size: .
J: TRBJ1-5
CDR3: ASTQTGDSNQPQH

V: TRBV4-2
size: .
J: TRBJ2-2
CDR3: ASSQDPTLAGNTGELF

V: TRBV19
size: .
J: TRBJ2-3
CDR3: ASSPLGLRPAGDTQY

V: TRBV18
size: .
J: TRBJ1-2
CDR3: ASSPSRQAHTYGYT

V: TRBV28
size: .
J: TRBJ2-7
CDR3: ASSVRGLAGGRGSYEQY

V: TRBV6-5
size: .
J: TRBJ1-2
CDR3: ASNRARGDGYT

V: TRBV5-6
size: .
J: TRBJ1-1
CDR3: ASSLEQGNTEAF